This T cell receptor beta chain is drawn from a study of CD8 T cells in Susac syndrome. The authors reverse transcribed roughly 0.5 to 1 ug RNA with random hexamers. MiXCR, run by TCRdb on the immunoSEQ multiplex PCR reads, gives a single entry per CDR3 protein. The table records 250,000 to 300,000 distinct CDR3 sequences, approximately 91% of them present only once. TCR beta from blood CD8+ and CD4+ T cells was sequenced. Negative isolation yielded the CD8+ and CD4+ T cells, while FACS enriched the TEMRA cells. V lost 0 bases, J lost 6 bases, and 13 bases lay in between. This CDR3 region has 15 residues. Germline assignment: CDR1 MNHEY and CDR2 SVGAGI.

Sequenced input: CD8+ T cells from PBMCs. The chain recombines TRBV6-5 with TRBJ2-3; weak D call: TRBD1 (5 bases). This clonotype was obtained from a human donor with multiple sclerosis. CDR3 sequence reads: CASSYSSGAGDTQYF. In DNA, the CDR3 is TGTGCCAGCAGTTACTCGAGTGGGGCCGGGGATACGCAGTATTTT.